Given below is one T cell receptor (beta chain) in context. Its antigen is not known. An end of the junction differs from the germline gene, which may be a read error. Sequencing of cultured CD4+ T cell DNA used the Oncomine TCR Beta short-read assay. TCRdb reanalysed the PCR reads using MiXCR and keeps one entry per CDR3 protein. The sample has 16,000 or so distinct CDR3 sequences; around two fifths are singletons. As for treatment: approximately nine-day PBMC culture with coronavirus spike peptide pools or control peptides (ViraFEST assay). Expansion of antigen-specific T cells with peptide pools by ViraFEST preceded sequencing of TCRs. The data belong to a study of vaccination and CD4 T cells after COVID-19. Study summary: Median time from COVID diagnosis to post-COVID sampling was over 85 days (35 to 161).

Germline values: CDR1 MNHEY, CDR2 SMNVEV (reference sequence). The length of the CDR3 is 15 residues. The sequencing used CD4+ T cells from blood, cultured in vitro, collected after SARS-CoV-2 vaccination. The rearrangement joins TRBV27 to TRBJ1-1; D unresolved. The source of this sequence is a human donor who had recovered from COVID-19. This CDR3 reads CAGSFSYRGSSEAFF. In DNA form, the CDR3 reads TGTGCCGGCAGTTTTAGTTATCGGGGTTCTTCTGAAGCTTTCTTT.